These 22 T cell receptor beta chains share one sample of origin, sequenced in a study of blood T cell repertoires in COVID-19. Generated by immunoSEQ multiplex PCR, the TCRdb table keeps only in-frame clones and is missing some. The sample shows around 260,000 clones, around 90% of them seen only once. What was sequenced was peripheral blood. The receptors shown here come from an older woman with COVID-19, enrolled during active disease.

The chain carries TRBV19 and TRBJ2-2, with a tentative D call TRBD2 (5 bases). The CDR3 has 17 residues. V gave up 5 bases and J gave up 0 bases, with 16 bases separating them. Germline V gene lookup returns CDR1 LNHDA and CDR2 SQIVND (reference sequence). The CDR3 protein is CASSRRRRPANTGELFF. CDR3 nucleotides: TGTGCCAGTAGTCGGCGCAGGAGGCCCGCGAACACCGGGGAGCTGTTTTTT.

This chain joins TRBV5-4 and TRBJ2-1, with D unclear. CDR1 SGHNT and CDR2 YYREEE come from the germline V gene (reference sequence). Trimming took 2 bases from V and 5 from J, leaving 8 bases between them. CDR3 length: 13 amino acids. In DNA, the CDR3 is TGTGCCAGCAGCTTCCCACTTAACAATGAGCAGTTCTTC. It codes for CASSFPLNNEQFF.

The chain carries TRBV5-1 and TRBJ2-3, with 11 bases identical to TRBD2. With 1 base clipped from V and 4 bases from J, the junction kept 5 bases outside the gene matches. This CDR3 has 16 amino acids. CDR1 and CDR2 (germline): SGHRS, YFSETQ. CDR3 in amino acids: CASSLSGLAGADTQYF. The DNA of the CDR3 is TGCGCCAGCAGCTTGTCCGGACTAGCGGGCGCAGATACGCAGTATTTT. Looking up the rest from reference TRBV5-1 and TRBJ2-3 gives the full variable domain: KAGVTQTPRYLIKTRGQQVTLSCSPISGHRSVSWYQQTPGQGLQFLFEYFSETQRNKGNFPGRFSGRQFSNSRSEMNVSTLELGDSALYLCASSLSGLAGADTQYFGPGTRLTVL.

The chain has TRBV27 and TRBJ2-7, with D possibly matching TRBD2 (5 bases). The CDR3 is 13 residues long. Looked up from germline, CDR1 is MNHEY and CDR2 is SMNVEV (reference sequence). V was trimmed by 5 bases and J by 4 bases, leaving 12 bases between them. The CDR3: CASSEGWGYEQYF. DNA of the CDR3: TGTGCCAGCAGTGAGGGCTGGGGATACGAGCAGTACTTC.

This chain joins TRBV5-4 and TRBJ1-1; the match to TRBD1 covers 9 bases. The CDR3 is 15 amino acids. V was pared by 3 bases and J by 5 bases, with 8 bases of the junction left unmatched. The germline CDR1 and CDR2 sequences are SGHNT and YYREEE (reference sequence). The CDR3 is CASSSARQGGTEAFF. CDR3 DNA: TGTGCCAGCAGCTCCGCGAGACAGGGGGGTACTGAAGCTTTCTTT.

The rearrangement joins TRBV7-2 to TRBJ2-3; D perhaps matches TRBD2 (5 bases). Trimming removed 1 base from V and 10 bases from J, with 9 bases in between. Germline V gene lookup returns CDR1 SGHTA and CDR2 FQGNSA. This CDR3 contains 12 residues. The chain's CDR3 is CASSLELGSQYF. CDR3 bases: TGTGCCAGCAGCTTAGAACTAGGCTCGCAGTATTTT.

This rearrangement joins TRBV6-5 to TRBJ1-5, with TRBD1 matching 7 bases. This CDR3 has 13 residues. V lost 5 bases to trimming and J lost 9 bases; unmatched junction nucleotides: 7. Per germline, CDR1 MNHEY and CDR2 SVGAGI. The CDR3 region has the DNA TGTGCCAGCAGTACAGGACAGGCCAGGCCCCAGCATTTT. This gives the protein CASSTGQARPQHF.

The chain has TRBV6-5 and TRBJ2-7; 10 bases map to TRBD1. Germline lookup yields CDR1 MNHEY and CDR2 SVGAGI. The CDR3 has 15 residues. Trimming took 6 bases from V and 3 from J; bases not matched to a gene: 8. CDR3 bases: TGTGCCAGCAGCCAACCGGGACAGGGGAGCTACGAGCAGTACTTC. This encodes CASSQPGQGSYEQYF.

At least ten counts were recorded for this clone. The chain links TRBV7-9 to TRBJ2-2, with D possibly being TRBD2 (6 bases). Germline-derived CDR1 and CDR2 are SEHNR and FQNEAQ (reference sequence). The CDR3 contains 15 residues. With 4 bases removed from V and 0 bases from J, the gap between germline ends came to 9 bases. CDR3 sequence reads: CASSSRLANTGELFF. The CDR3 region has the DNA TGTGCCAGCAGCTCCCGACTAGCGAACACCGGGGAGCTGTTTTTT.

The CDR3 DNA is TGTGCCAGCAGTTACACGGTCCGGGTGGTAGCGGGAGTTCGGTCCTACGAGCAGTACTTC. It codes for CASSYTVRVVAGVRSYEQYF. V gene TRBV6-2 or TRBV6-3 combines with J gene TRBJ2-7; 9 nucleotides align to TRBD2. Germline lookup yields CDR1 MNHEY and CDR2 SVGEGT. The V segment lost 2 bases and the J segment 1 base; nucleotides outside the gene matches: 18. This CDR3 is built from 20 residues.

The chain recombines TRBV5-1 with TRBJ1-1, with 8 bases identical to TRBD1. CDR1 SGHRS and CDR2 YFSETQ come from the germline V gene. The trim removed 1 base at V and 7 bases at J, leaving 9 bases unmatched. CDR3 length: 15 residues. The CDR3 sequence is CASSLLTGGKNEAFF. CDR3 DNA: TGCGCCAGCAGCTTGCTAACAGGGGGTAAGAATGAAGCTTTCTTT.

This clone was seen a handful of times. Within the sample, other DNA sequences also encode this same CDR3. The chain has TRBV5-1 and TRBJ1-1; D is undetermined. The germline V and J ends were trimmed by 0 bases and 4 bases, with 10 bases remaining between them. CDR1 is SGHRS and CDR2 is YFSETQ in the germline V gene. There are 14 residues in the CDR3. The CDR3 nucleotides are TGCGCCAGCAGCTTGGCCCTAGGAGGCACTGAAGCTTTCTTT. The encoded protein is CASSLALGGTEAFF.

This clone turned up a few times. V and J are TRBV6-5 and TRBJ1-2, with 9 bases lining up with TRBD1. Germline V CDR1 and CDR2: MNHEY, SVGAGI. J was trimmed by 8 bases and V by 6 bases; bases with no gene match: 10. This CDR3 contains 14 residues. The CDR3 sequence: CASRPLDRGEGYTF. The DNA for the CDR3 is TGTGCCAGCAGGCCCCTGGACAGGGGAGAAGGCTACACCTTC.

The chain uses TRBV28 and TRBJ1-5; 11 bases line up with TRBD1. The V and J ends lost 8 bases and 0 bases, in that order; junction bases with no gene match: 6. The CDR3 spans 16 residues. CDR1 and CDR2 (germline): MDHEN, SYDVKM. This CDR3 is CASGDRGGNSNQPQHF. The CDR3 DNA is TGTGCCAGCGGGGACAGGGGGGGGAATAGCAATCAGCCCCAGCATTTT.

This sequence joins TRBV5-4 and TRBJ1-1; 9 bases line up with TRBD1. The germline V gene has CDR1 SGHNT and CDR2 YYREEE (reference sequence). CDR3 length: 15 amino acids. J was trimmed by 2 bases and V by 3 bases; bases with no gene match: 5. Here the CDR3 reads CASSSRQGGNTEAFF. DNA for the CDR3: TGTGCCAGCAGCTCCCGACAGGGGGGAAACACTGAAGCTTTCTTT.

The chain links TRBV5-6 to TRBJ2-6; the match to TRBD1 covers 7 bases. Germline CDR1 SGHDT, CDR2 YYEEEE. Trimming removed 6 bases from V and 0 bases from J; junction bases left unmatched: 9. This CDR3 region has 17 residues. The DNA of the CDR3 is TGTGCCAGCATCCTCACGACAGGGCACTCTGGGGCCAACGTCCTGACTTTC. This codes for CASILTTGHSGANVLTF. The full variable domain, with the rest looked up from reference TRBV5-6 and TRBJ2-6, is DAGVTQSPTHLIKTRGQQVTLRCSPKSGHDTVSWYQQALGQGPQFIFQYYEEEERQRGNFPDRFSGHQFPNYSSELNVNALLLGDSALYLCASILTTGHSGANVLTFGAGSRLTVL.

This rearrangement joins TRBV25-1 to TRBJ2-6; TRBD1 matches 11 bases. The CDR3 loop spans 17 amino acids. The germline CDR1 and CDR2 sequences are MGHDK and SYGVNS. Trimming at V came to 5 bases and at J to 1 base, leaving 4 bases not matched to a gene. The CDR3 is CASSTGQGVSGANVLTF. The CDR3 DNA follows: TGTGCCAGCAGTACGGGACAGGGGGTTTCTGGGGCCAACGTCCTGACTTTC.

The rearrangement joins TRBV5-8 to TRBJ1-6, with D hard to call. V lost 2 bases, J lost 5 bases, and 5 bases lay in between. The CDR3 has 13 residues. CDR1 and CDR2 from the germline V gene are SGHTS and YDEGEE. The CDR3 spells CASSFPNNSPLHF. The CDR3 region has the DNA TGTGCCAGCAGCTTTCCCAATAATTCACCCCTCCACTTT. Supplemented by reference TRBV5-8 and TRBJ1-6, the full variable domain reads EAGVTQSPTHLIKTRGQQATLRCSPISGHTSVYWYQQALGLGLQFLLWYDEGEERNRGNFPPRFSGRQFPNYSSELNVNALELEDSALYLCASSFPNNSPLHFGNGTRLTVT.

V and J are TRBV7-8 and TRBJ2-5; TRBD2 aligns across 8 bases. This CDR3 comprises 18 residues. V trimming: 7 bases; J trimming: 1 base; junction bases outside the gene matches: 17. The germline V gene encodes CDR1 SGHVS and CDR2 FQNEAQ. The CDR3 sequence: CASTLFPPGLGGQETQYF. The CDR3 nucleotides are TGTGCCAGCACCCTATTTCCTCCGGGACTAGGAGGCCAAGAGACCCAGTACTTC.

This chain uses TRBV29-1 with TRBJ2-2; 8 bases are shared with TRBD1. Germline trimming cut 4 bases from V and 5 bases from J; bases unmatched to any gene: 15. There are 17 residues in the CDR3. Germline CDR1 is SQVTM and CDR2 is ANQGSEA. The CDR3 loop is CSVGRGQGAPGTGELFF. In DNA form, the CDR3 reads TGCAGCGTTGGGCGCGGGCAGGGGGCACCGGGGACCGGGGAGCTGTTTTTT.

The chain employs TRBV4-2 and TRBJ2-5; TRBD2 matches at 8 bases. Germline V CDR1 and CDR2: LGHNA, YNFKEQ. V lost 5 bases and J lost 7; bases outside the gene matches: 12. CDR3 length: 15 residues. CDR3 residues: CASSSHREGTATQYF. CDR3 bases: TGTGCCAGCAGCTCCCACCGGGAGGGAACGGCGACCCAGTACTTC.

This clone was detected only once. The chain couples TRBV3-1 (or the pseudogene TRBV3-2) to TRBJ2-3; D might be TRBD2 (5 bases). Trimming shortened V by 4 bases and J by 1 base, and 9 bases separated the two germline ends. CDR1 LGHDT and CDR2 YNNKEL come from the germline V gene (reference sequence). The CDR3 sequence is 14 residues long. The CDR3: CASSRAERTDTQYF. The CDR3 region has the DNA TGTGCCAGCAGCCGAGCGGAACGCACAGATACGCAGTATTTT.